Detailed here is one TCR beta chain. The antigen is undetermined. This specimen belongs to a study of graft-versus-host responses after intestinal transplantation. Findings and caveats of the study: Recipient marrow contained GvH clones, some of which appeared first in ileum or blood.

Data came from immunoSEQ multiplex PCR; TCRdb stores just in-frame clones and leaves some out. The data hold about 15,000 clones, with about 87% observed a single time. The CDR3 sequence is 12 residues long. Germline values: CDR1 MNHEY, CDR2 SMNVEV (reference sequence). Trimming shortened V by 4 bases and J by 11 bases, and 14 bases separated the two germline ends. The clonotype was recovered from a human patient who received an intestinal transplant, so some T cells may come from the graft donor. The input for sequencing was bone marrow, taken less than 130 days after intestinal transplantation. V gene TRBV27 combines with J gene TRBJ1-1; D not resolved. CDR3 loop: CASSSGSWTAFF. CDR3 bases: TGTGCCAGCAGTTCCGGGAGTTGGACGGCTTTCTTT.